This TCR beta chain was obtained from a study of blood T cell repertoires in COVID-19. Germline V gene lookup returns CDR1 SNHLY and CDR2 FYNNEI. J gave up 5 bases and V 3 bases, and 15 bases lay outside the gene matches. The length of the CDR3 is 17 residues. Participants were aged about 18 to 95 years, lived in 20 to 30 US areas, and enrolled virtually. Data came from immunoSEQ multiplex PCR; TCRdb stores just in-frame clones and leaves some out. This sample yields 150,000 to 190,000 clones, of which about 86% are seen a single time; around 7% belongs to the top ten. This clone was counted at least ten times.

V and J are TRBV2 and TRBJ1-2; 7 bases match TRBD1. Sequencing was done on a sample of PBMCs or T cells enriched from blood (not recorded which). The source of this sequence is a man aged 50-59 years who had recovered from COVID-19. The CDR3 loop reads CASSESTGTDISYGYTF. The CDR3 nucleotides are TGTGCCAGCAGTGAGTCCACCGGGACAGACATTAGTTATGGCTACACCTTC.